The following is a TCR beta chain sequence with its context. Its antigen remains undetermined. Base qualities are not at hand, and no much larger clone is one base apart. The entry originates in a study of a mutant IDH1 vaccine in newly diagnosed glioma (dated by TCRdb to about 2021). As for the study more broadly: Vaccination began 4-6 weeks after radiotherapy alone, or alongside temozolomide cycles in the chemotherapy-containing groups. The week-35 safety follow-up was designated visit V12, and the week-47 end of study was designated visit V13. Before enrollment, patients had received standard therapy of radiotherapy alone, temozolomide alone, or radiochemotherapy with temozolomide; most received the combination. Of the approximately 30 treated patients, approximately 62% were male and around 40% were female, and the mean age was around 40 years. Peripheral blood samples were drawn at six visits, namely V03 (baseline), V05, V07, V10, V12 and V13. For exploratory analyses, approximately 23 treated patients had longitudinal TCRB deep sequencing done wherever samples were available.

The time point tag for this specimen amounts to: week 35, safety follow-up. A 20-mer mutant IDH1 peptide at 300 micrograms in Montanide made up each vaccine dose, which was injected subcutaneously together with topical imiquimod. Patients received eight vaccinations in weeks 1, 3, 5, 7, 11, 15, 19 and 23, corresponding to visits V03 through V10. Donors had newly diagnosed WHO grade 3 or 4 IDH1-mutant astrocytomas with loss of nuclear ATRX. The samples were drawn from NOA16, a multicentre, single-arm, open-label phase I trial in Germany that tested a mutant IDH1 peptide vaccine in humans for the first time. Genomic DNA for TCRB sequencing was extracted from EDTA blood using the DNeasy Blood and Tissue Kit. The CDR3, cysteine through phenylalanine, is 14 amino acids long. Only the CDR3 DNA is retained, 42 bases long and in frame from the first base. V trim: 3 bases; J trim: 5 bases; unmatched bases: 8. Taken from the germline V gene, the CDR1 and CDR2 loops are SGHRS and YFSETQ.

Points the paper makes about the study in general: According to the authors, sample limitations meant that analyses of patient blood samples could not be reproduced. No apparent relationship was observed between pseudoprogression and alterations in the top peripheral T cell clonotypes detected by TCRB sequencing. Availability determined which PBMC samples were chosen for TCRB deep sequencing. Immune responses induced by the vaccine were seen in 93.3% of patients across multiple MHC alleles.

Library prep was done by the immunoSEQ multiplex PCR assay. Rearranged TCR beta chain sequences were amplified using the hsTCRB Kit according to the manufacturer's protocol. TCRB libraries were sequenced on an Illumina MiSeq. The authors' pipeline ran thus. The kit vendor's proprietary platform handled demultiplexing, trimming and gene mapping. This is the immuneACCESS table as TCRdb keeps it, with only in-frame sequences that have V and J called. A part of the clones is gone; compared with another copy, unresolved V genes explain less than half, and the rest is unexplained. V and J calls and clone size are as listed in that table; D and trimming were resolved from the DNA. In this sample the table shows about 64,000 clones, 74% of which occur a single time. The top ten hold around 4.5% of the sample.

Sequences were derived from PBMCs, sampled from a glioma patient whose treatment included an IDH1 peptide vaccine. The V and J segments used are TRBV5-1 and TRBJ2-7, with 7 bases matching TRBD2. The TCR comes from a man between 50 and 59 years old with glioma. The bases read TGCGCCAGCAGCTCCTCCGGGGGGAGGGACGAGCAGTACTTC. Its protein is CASSSSGGRDEQYF.